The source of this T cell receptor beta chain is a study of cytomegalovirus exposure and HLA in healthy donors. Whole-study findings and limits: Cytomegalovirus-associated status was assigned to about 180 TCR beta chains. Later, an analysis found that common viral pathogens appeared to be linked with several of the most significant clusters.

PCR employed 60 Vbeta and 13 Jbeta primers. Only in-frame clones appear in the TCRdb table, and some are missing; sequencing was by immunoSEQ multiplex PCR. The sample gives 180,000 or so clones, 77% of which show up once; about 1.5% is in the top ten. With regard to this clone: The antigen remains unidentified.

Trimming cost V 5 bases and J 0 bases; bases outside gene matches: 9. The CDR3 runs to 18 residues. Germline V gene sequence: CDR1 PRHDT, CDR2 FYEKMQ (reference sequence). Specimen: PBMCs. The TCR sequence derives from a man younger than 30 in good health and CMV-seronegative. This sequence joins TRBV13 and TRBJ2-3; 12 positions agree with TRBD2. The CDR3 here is CASSQRTSGTMSTDTQYF. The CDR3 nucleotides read TGTGCCAGCAGCCAAAGGACTAGCGGGACTATGAGCACAGATACGCAGTATTTT. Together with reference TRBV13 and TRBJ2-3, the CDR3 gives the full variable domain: AAGVIQSPRHLIKEKRETATLKCYPIPRHDTVYWYQQGPGQDPQFLISFYEKMQSDKGSIPDRFSAQQFSDYHSELNMSSLELGDSALYFCASSQRTSGTMSTDTQYFGPGTRLTVL.